The 18 T cell receptor beta chains listed next were all sequenced from one sample in a study of cytomegalovirus exposure and HLA in healthy donors. Assay: immunoSEQ multiplex PCR; the TCRdb copy retains only in-frame clones and omits some. This sample has some 120,000 clones; about 90% occur once, and the top ten carry 1.5% to 2%. The sample was PBMCs. These receptors all stem from a woman younger than 30 in good health and CMV-seronegative.

This clone was seen a single time. The chain has TRBV5-4 and TRBJ2-3, with 7 nucleotides matching TRBD1. Losses at the gene ends were 2 bases for V and 3 bases for J; bases not matched to a gene: 9. CDR1 and CDR2 (germline): SGHNT, YYREEE (reference sequence). The CDR3 has 16 amino acids. CDR3 nucleotides: TGTGCCAGCAGCTTAAGAACAGGACAGGTGACAGATACGCAGTATTTT. Translation: CASSLRTGQVTDTQYF.

CDR3 nucleotides: TGTGCCAGCAGCCCGCGACTAGCGGGAGCCAATGAGCAGTTCTTC. Its translation: CASSPRLAGANEQFF. The chain recombines TRBV7-3 with TRBJ2-1; 12 nucleotides align to TRBD2. J gave up 6 bases and V 5 bases, and 5 bases lay outside the gene matches. Germline V CDR1 and CDR2: SGHTA, FQGTGA. The CDR3 length is 15 residues. Full variable domain (outside the CDR3, taken from reference TRBV7-3 and TRBJ2-1): GAGVSQTPSNKVTEKGKYVELRCDPISGHTALYWYRQSLGQGPEFLIYFQGTGAADDSGLPNDRFFAVRPEGSVSTLKIQRTERGDSAVYLCASSPRLAGANEQFFGPGTRLTVL.

The chain uses TRBV6-1 and TRBJ2-1; unclear D gene. This CDR3 region has 17 residues. Germline V gene sequence: CDR1 MNHNS, CDR2 SASEGT. The ends were cut back, 1 base at V and 2 bases at J, with 15 bases in the middle. The CDR3: CASSEELWAEPYNEQFF. DNA for the CDR3: TGTGCCAGCAGTGAAGAGTTATGGGCTGAGCCCTACAATGAGCAGTTCTTC.

V and J are TRBV2 and TRBJ1-2; D unresolved. Trimming stripped 5 bases from V and 4 bases from J, with 14 bases between. This CDR3 is built from 14 residues. Germline CDR1 SNHLY, CDR2 FYNNEI. The CDR3 DNA reads as TGTGCCAGCAGTACAGCGGGAAGGGTCTATGGCTACACCTTC. This codes for CASSTAGRVYGYTF.

This chain links TRBV2 with TRBJ1-1; D unresolved. Trimming shortened V by 6 bases and J by 4 bases, and 9 bases separated the two germline ends. CDR1 is SNHLY and CDR2 is FYNNEI in the germline V gene. The CDR3 has 12 amino acids. The CDR3 is CASSGRGTEAFF. CDR3 sequence (DNA): TGTGCCAGCAGCGGACGGGGCACTGAAGCTTTCTTT.

The V gene is TRBV6-5, the J gene TRBJ1-1, with a possible D match to TRBD1 (5 bases). The length of the CDR3 is 14 residues. V shed 5 bases and J shed 4 bases, with 14 bases lying between them. Germline V gene data show CDR1 as MNHEY and CDR2 as SVGAGI. CDR3 sequence reads: CASSVQGVRTEAFF. As DNA, the CDR3 is TGTGCCAGCAGTGTCCAGGGCGTTCGCACTGAAGCTTTCTTT.

The chain employs TRBV6-4 and TRBJ2-7, with TRBD2 matching 7 bases. Germline V gene lookup returns CDR1 MRHNA and CDR2 SNTAGT. The J segment lost 6 bases and the V segment lost 5 bases, leaving 10 bases of the junction unmatched. This CDR3 has 14 amino acids. This CDR3 is CASSLPGGWAEQYF. The CDR3, as DNA: TGTGCCAGCAGTCTCCCGGGGGGTTGGGCCGAGCAGTACTTC.

This chain connects TRBV27 to TRBJ2-1, with 11 positions matching TRBD2. V shed 5 bases and J 10 bases; nucleotides not matched to a gene: 7. CDR1 is MNHEY, CDR2 SMNVEV, per germline (reference sequence). The length of the CDR3 is 14 residues. CDR3 sequence (DNA): TGTGCCAGCAGTCCCGCCCCTAGCGGGAGGGAGCAGTTCTTC. This translates into CASSPAPSGREQFF.

The gene calls are TRBV19 and TRBJ1-1; 7 positions agree with TRBD1. Germline V gives CDR1 LNHDA, CDR2 SQIVND (reference sequence). There are 17 residues in the CDR3. V gave up 2 bases and J gave up 1 base; unmatched junction bases: 10. The CDR3 is CASSISPRQGPNTEAFF. For the CDR3, the DNA is TGTGCCAGTAGTATATCCCCGCGACAGGGCCCGAACACTGAAGCTTTCTTT.

The rearrangement links TRBV6-1 to TRBJ2-1; 7 bases fit TRBD2. Germline CDR1 reads MNHNS; CDR2 reads SASEGT. The CDR3 length is 15 residues. Trimming took 6 bases from V and 1 from J; bases not matched to a gene: 6. DNA for the CDR3: TGTGCCAGCAGAGATAAAGCGGGATCCTACAATGAGCAGTTCTTC. Residues: CASRDKAGSYNEQFF.

The gene calls are TRBV19 and TRBJ1-1; D is ambiguous. V was clipped by 5 bases and J by 11 bases, with 18 bases between them. CDR3 length: 13 residues. The germline V gene has CDR1 LNHDA and CDR2 SQIVND (reference sequence). The CDR3 nucleotides are TGTGCCAGTAGTGAGAGAAGAGTATGGGAGGCTTTCTTT. Translation gives CASSERRVWEAFF.

The table lists this clone with a count of one. The junction differs from germline at one of its ends, possibly a read error. The gene calls are TRBV28 and TRBJ1-5; D possibly corresponds to TRBD1 (5 bases). CDR3 length: 21 residues. Germline assignment: CDR1 MDHEN and CDR2 SYDVKM. The DNA of the CDR3 is TGTGCCAGCAGTTTATGGGAAGTAGCTAGGCCCCCTCGCAGGGTGAATCGGCCCCAGCATTTT. It encodes CASSLWEVARPPRRVNRPQHF.

The sample holds one count of this clone. The V and J genes are TRBV19 and TRBJ1-5, with 9 positions matching TRBD1. The CDR3 extends over 13 amino acids. Trimming removed 5 bases from V and 9 bases from J; junction bases left unmatched: 5. Germline V lookup: CDR1 LNHDA, CDR2 SQIVND (reference sequence). The CDR3 DNA reads TGTGCCAGTAGTTGGGACAGGGAACGGCCCCAGCATTTT. Protein: CASSWDRERPQHF.

This chain connects TRBV5-8 to TRBJ1-1, with TRBD1 identical over 8 bases. The CDR3 contains 15 residues. CDR1 SGHTS and CDR2 YDEGEE come from the germline V gene. After removal of 1 base from V and 1 base from J, the junction contained 3 bases not matched to a gene. In DNA, the CDR3 is TGTGCCAGCAGCTTGTGGGGGACAGGGAACACTGAAGCTTTCTTT. This gives the protein CASSLWGTGNTEAFF. Using reference TRBV5-8 and TRBJ1-1 for the parts outside the CDR3, the full variable domain is EAGVTQSPTHLIKTRGQQATLRCSPISGHTSVYWYQQALGLGLQFLLWYDEGEERNRGNFPPRFSGRQFPNYSSELNVNALELEDSALYLCASSLWGTGNTEAFFGQGTRLTVV.

This chain links TRBV18 with TRBJ1-1; D call uncertain. The length of the CDR3 is 14 residues. Germline assignment: CDR1 KGHSH and CDR2 LQKENI. The germline V and J ends were trimmed by 6 bases and 0 bases, with 11 bases remaining between them. In nucleotides, the CDR3 is TGTGCCAGCTCCCCCGGGGAGCTGAACACTGAAGCTTTCTTT. Its translation is CASSPGELNTEAFF.

This rearrangement joins TRBV19 to TRBJ2-7, with 9 bases fitting TRBD1. The CDR3 runs to 16 residues. Germline values: CDR1 LNHDA, CDR2 SQIVND (reference sequence). With V trimmed by 1 base and J by 2 bases, 6 bases remained unmatched. The CDR3 DNA reads TGTGCCAGTAGTATAGTAGGGACAGGGTCCACCTACGAGCAGTACTTC. Protein sequence: CASSIVGTGSTYEQYF. The variable domain in full, with the rest retrieved from reference TRBV19 and TRBJ2-7, is DGGITQSPKYLFRKEGQNVTLSCEQNLNHDAMYWYRQDPGQGLRLIYYSQIVNDFQKGDIAEGYSVSREKKESFPLTVTSAQKNPTAFYLCASSIVGTGSTYEQYFGPGTRLTVT.

The chain has TRBV21-1 and TRBJ2-3; the D call of TRBD2 is as the table states it, not checked on the DNA. TRBV21-1 is designated a pseudogene. The CDR3 length is 16 residues. CDR3 in amino acids: CASSIGSRTSTDTQYF. The CDR3 nucleotides read TGTGCCAGCAGCATCGGAAGCAGGACTAGCACAGATACGCAGTATTTT.

As for this clone: Other DNA variants within this sample encode the same CDR3. This rearrangement joins TRBV27 to TRBJ2-7; 11 positions agree with TRBD1. Per germline, CDR1 MNHEY and CDR2 SMNVEV (reference sequence). The trim removed 2 bases at V and 2 bases at J, leaving 2 bases unmatched. The CDR3 loop spans 15 amino acids. CDR3 DNA: TGTGCCAGCAGTTTAGGGACAGGGGGGACCTACGAGCAGTACTTC. Its translation: CASSLGTGGTYEQYF.